Shown below are 14 T cell receptor beta chains from a single sample sequenced in a study of blood T cell repertoires in COVID-19. The assay was immunoSEQ multiplex PCR, and TCRdb's table has in-frame clones only and misses some. The sample contains fewer than 250,000 clones, 92% of which appear only once. The sequenced sample was peripheral blood. These receptors were obtained from a man in his fifties or sixties with COVID-19, enrolled during active disease.

This chain joins TRBV15 and TRBJ1-5, with a weak D call TRBD1 (6 bases). Deletions cut 0 bases from V and 4 bases from J, with 16 bases between. Germline CDR1 is LNHNV and CDR2 is YYDKDF (reference sequence). The CDR3 has 17 residues. The CDR3 protein is CATSRDNNRVLNQPQHF. The CDR3 DNA reads TGTGCCACCAGCAGAGATAATAACAGGGTCCTGAATCAGCCCCAGCATTTT. Complete variable domain (other parts from reference TRBV15 and TRBJ1-5): DAMVIQNPRYQVTQFGKPVTLSCSQTLNHNVMYWYQQKSSQAPKLLFHYYDKDFNNEADTPDNFQSRRPNTSFCFLDIRSPGLGDTAMYLCATSRDNNRVLNQPQHFGDGTRLSIL.

The chain uses TRBV30 and TRBJ1-1; D perhaps matches TRBD1 (5 bases). V gave up 4 bases and J gave up 0 bases, with 12 bases separating them. CDR3 size: 14 residues. Germline V gives CDR1 GTSNPN, CDR2 SVGIG (reference sequence). The CDR3 region is CAWNRKGMNTEAFF. DNA of the CDR3: TGTGCCTGGAACAGGAAGGGGATGAACACTGAAGCTTTCTTT.

The CDR3 coding sequence is TGTGCCAGCAGCTTCGAAAGGACATTTGCCGGGGAGCTGTTTTTT. The encoded protein is CASSFERTFAGELFF. This rearrangement joins TRBV7-2 to TRBJ2-2, with D perhaps TRBD1 (5 bases). The CDR3 spans 15 residues. V was trimmed by 3 bases and J by 6 bases, leaving 14 bases between them. Germline V gene lookup returns CDR1 SGHTA and CDR2 FQGNSA.

This CDR3 reads CASSQEVAFSGTEAFF. CDR3 in DNA: TGCGCCAGCAGCCAAGAGGTGGCCTTCAGCGGGACTGAAGCTTTCTTT. V is TRBV4-1 and J is TRBJ1-1; no clear D gene. There are 16 residues in the CDR3. V gave up 0 bases and J gave up 5 bases, with 16 bases separating them. Germline CDR1 reads MGHRA; CDR2 reads YSYEKL.

V is TRBV3-1 (or the pseudogene TRBV3-2) and J is TRBJ1-4, with D hard to call. Trimming shortened V by 0 bases and J by 8 bases, and 7 bases separated the two germline ends. Germline V gene sequence: CDR1 LGHDT, CDR2 YNNKEL (reference sequence). This CDR3 has 13 amino acids. The CDR3 region has the DNA TGTGCCAGCAGCCAAGACCAGTGGGAAAAACTGTTTTTT. Protein sequence: CASSQDQWEKLFF.

The rearrangement links TRBV19 to TRBJ2-5, with D unclear. The CDR3 length is 15 residues. Trimming shortened V by 5 bases and J by 7 bases, and 20 bases separated the two germline ends. Germline values: CDR1 LNHDA, CDR2 SQIVND (reference sequence). Here the CDR3 reads CASSRWAQSTGTQYF. DNA for the CDR3: TGTGCCAGTAGTCGGTGGGCCCAATCCACCGGGACCCAGTACTTC. Complete variable domain (other parts from reference TRBV19 and TRBJ2-5): DGGITQSPKYLFRKEGQNVTLSCEQNLNHDAMYWYRQDPGQGLRLIYYSQIVNDFQKGDIAEGYSVSREKKESFPLTVTSAQKNPTAFYLCASSRWAQSTGTQYFGPGTRLLVL.

V usage is TRBV3-1 (or the pseudogene TRBV3-2) and J usage is TRBJ2-3; D possibly corresponds to TRBD2 (6 bases). V shed 3 bases and J shed 5 bases, with 15 bases lying between them. The length of the CDR3 is 15 residues. The germline V gene encodes CDR1 LGHDT and CDR2 YNNKEL (reference sequence). For the CDR3, the DNA is TGTGCCAGCAGCCACCTCGCGGGATCCAGAGATACGCAGTATTTT. Amino acids: CASSHLAGSRDTQYF.

This clone was seen just once. The J gene is TRBJ1-1, the V gene TRBV11-2; 10 positions agree with TRBD1. The CDR3 runs to 19 residues. Unmatched junction bases numbered 19, after V lost 3 bases and J lost 6 bases. From germline, CDR1 is SGHAT and CDR2 FQNNGV. The CDR3 sequence is CASSLRQGARGYPKPEAFF. The CDR3 DNA reads as TGTGCCAGCAGCTTGAGACAGGGGGCGCGTGGTTATCCAAAGCCTGAAGCTTTCTTT.

The chain has TRBV9 and TRBJ2-1; D gene ambiguous. The V gene lost 3 bases and the J gene lost 2 bases, with 15 bases spanning the gap. The V gene's germline CDR1 is SGDLS and CDR2 YYNGEE. CDR3 size: 16 residues. CDR3 nucleotides: TGTGCCAGCAGCGCGCGATATGAAGCGACCTACAATGAGCAGTTCTTC. Its protein product is CASSARYEATYNEQFF.

This clone has just one count. Additional DNA sequences in this sample encode the identical CDR3. V is TRBV5-1 and J is TRBJ2-7; D is perhaps TRBD1 (5 bases). CDR1 and CDR2 (germline): SGHRS, YFSETQ. V was pared by 0 bases and J by 3 bases, with 10 bases between. This CDR3 is 14 amino acids long. CDR3 residues: CASSLDGQGYEQYF. In DNA form, the CDR3 reads TGCGCCAGCAGCTTGGATGGCCAGGGCTACGAGCAGTACTTC. The variable domain in full, with the rest retrieved from reference TRBV5-1 and TRBJ2-7, is KAGVTQTPRYLIKTRGQQVTLSCSPISGHRSVSWYQQTPGQGLQFLFEYFSETQRNKGNFPGRFSGRQFSNSRSEMNVSTLELGDSALYLCASSLDGQGYEQYFGPGTRLTVT.

V is TRBV18 and J is TRBJ2-2, with TRBD2 matching 7 bases. The germline V gene has CDR1 KGHSH and CDR2 LQKENI. The CDR3 runs to 17 residues. The trim removed 2 bases at V and 4 bases at J, leaving 10 bases unmatched. The CDR3 DNA reads as TGTGCCAGCTCACCAGCCGGACCGGGACTAACCACCGGGGAGCTGTTTTTT. As protein: CASSPAGPGLTTGELFF.

The chain's CDR3 is CASSPGIRAWEQYF. DNA for the CDR3: TGTGCCAGCAGCCCCGGGATCCGGGCTTGGGAGCAGTACTTC. The chain couples TRBV7-2 to TRBJ2-7; maybe TRBD2 (5 bases). V was shortened by 5 bases and J by 7 bases, with 18 bases between the two germline ends. Germline loops: CDR1 SGHTA, CDR2 FQGNSA. This CDR3 spans 14 amino acids.

The chain links TRBV5-1 to TRBJ2-2; D perhaps matches TRBD1 (5 bases). Trimming pared 5 bases from V and 4 bases from J, leaving 18 bases between. Germline values: CDR1 SGHRS, CDR2 YFSETQ. The CDR3 has 16 residues. The CDR3 sequence: CASRTTLGATTGELFF. The CDR3 region has the DNA TGCGCCAGCAGAACAACCTTAGGGGCGACCACCGGGGAGCTGTTTTTT.

This chain connects TRBV5-1 to TRBJ2-3; no clear D gene. The CDR3 covers 14 residues. V was clipped by 0 bases and J by 4 bases, with 9 bases between them. Germline values: CDR1 SGHRS, CDR2 YFSETQ. DNA for the CDR3: TGCGCCAGCAGCTTGGCCCTAGGTCCAGATACGCAGTATTTT. Translation gives CASSLALGPDTQYF.